Listed below are T cell receptor beta chains from one sample, sequenced in a study of T cell clonotyping in hematopoietic cell transplantation. TCRdb's copy holds only in-frame clones and misses some; the assay was immunoSEQ multiplex PCR. The table lists some 29,000 clones, 80% to 95% of them singletons. The sequenced sample was PBMCs, obtained 100 days after allogeneic stem cell transplant. These receptor sequences come from a female patient aged 50-60 years who had an allogeneic stem cell transplant from a related donor, so the T cells may come from the graft donor. Some clones in this sample may be carry-over from other donors' samples. Both conserved end residues are part of each CDR3. The order of the fields is clone size, V gene, J gene, CDR3 length, CDR3 protein. Clone size is shown for a subset of rows, as once, few, many or a class of expanded clone.

clone size: NA
V gene: TRBV5-1
J gene: TRBJ1-3
CDR3 length: 14
CDR3 protein: CASSATGPGNTIYF

clone size: NA
V gene: TRBV4-1
J gene: TRBJ2-2
CDR3 length: 15
CDR3 protein: CASSHQTRGTGELFF

clone size: NA
V gene: TRBV11-2
J gene: TRBJ1-3
CDR3 length: 18
CDR3 protein: CASSLVAPSGSSGNTIYF

clone size: NA
V gene: TRBV5-1
J gene: TRBJ2-2
CDR3 length: 15
CDR3 protein: CASSSEDSYTGELFF

clone size: few
V gene: TRBV19
J gene: TRBJ2-1
CDR3 length: 16
CDR3 protein: CASSIRSGGGFNEQFF

clone size: NA
V gene: TRBV4-1
J gene: TRBJ1-1
CDR3 length: 16
CDR3 protein: CASSQPPGQGNTEAFF

clone size: NA
V gene: TRBV10-3
J gene: TRBJ2-2
CDR3 length: 19
CDR3 protein: CAISESSLAGGLGSGELFF

clone size: NA
V gene: TRBV12-5
J gene: TRBJ1-4
CDR3 length: 14
CDR3 protein: CASGFGGTNEKLFF

clone size: NA
V gene: TRBV5-6
J gene: TRBJ1-5
CDR3 length: 13
CDR3 protein: CASSRGGGQPQHF

clone size: once
V gene: TRBV5-1
J gene: TRBJ1-4
CDR3 length: 14
CDR3 protein: CASSWGGSQEKLFF

clone size: once
V gene: TRBV5-1
J gene: TRBJ1-2
CDR3 length: 14
CDR3 protein: CASSLETGAYGYTF

clone size: few
V gene: TRBV4-3
J gene: TRBJ2-7
CDR3 length: 15
CDR3 protein: CASSHRQGLSYEQYF

clone size: NA
V gene: TRBV7-8
J gene: TRBJ2-6
CDR3 length: 18
CDR3 protein: CASSLRDSLSSGANVLTF

clone size: once
V gene: TRBV5-6
J gene: TRBJ1-2
CDR3 length: 12
CDR3 protein: CASSLTVYGYTF

clone size: NA
V gene: TRBV5-1
J gene: TRBJ1-1
CDR3 length: 16
CDR3 protein: CASSLVPGARNTEAFF

clone size: NA
V gene: TRBV25-1
J gene: TRBJ2-1
CDR3 length: 14
CDR3 protein: CASSAQGRNNEQFF

clone size: NA
V gene: TRBV5-1
J gene: TRBJ2-5
CDR3 length: 13
CDR3 protein: CASSLGGGETQYF

clone size: NA
V gene: TRBV7-2
J gene: TRBJ1-3
CDR3 length: 15
CDR3 protein: CASSTSTGGGNTIYF

clone size: NA
V gene: TRBV30
J gene: TRBJ1-6
CDR3 length: 12
CDR3 protein: CAWGQGNSPLHF

clone size: once
V gene: TRBV19
J gene: TRBJ1-5
CDR3 length: 16
CDR3 protein: CASTAGQGVSNQPQHF

clone size: NA
V gene: TRBV29-1
J gene: TRBJ2-6
CDR3 length: 19
CDR3 protein: CSVGDQGLPSGTGANVLTF

clone size: few
V gene: TRBV19
J gene: TRBJ1-2
CDR3 length: 14
CDR3 protein: CASTSQGASYGYTF

clone size: NA
V gene: TRBV13
J gene: TRBJ1-2
CDR3 length: 13
CDR3 protein: CASSLERNYGYTF

clone size: NA
V gene: TRBV4-3
J gene: TRBJ1-1
CDR3 length: 12
CDR3 protein: CASSQGLGEAFF

clone size: once
V gene: TRBV9
J gene: TRBJ2-1
CDR3 length: 15
CDR3 protein: CASSVVAGQRGEQFF

clone size: NA
V gene: TRBV30
J gene: TRBJ2-7
CDR3 length: 13
CDR3 protein: CAWSVRWSGEQYF

clone size: NA
V gene: TRBV6-5
J gene: TRBJ2-5
CDR3 length: 14
CDR3 protein: CASSSRLTRETQYF

clone size: NA
V gene: TRBV5-6
J gene: TRBJ1-2
CDR3 length: 12
CDR3 protein: CASSLGERSSTF

clone size: NA
V gene: TRBV7-2
J gene: TRBJ2-7
CDR3 length: 13
CDR3 protein: CASSLGHIYEQYF

clone size: NA
V gene: TRBV19
J gene: TRBJ2-6
CDR3 length: 15
CDR3 protein: CASSIPGSGANVLTF

clone size: NA
V gene: TRBV7-7
J gene: TRBJ2-5
CDR3 length: 17
CDR3 protein: CASSLIRRGTFQETQYF

clone size: NA
V gene: TRBV25-1
J gene: TRBJ1-4
CDR3 length: 14
CDR3 protein: CASSVTGINEKLFF

clone size: NA
V gene: TRBV2
J gene: TRBJ2-3
CDR3 length: 14
CDR3 protein: CASSPLARTDTQYF

clone size: NA
V gene: TRBV10-3
J gene: TRBJ1-4
CDR3 length: 16
CDR3 protein: CAISESDRATNEKLFF

clone size: NA
V gene: TRBV7-8
J gene: TRBJ1-5
CDR3 length: 15
CDR3 protein: CASSLNTVSNQPQHF

clone size: NA
V gene: TRBV19
J gene: TRBJ2-1
CDR3 length: 16
CDR3 protein: CASSIRRGPENYEQFF

clone size: NA
V gene: TRBV4-1
J gene: TRBJ2-3
CDR3 length: 15
CDR3 protein: CASSQGTGGTDTQYF

clone size: NA
V gene: TRBV6-1
J gene: TRBJ1-2
CDR3 length: 12
CDR3 protein: CASTEGGRGYTF

clone size: NA
V gene: TRBV19
J gene: TRBJ1-2
CDR3 length: 14
CDR3 protein: CASSRRALTYGYTF

clone size: NA
V gene: TRBV5-1
J gene: TRBJ2-1
CDR3 length: 14
CDR3 protein: CASSQGGDSNEQFF

clone size: NA
V gene: TRBV7-6
J gene: TRBJ1-1
CDR3 length: 14
CDR3 protein: CASSLSPGYSEAFF

clone size: NA
V gene: TRBV11-2
J gene: TRBJ1-1
CDR3 length: 14
CDR3 protein: CASSLHRVDTEAFF

clone size: NA
V gene: TRBV11-3
J gene: TRBJ2-2
CDR3 length: 13
CDR3 protein: CASSRGRIGELFF

clone size: NA
V gene: TRBV9
J gene: TRBJ1-2
CDR3 length: 13
CDR3 protein: CASSASGNYGYTF

clone size: NA
V gene: TRBV2
J gene: TRBJ2-5
CDR3 length: 13
CDR3 protein: CASKAQRGGTQYF

clone size: NA
V gene: TRBV4-1
J gene: TRBJ2-2
CDR3 length: 17
CDR3 protein: CASSQDLTTGRGGELFF

clone size: NA
V gene: TRBV27
J gene: TRBJ1-1
CDR3 length: 15
CDR3 protein: CASSSGQGARTEAFF

clone size: NA
V gene: TRBV11-2
J gene: TRBJ1-1
CDR3 length: 11
CDR3 protein: CASSLVLEAFF

clone size: NA
V gene: TRBV9
J gene: TRBJ2-1
CDR3 length: 14
CDR3 protein: CASSVGRVDNEQFF

clone size: NA
V gene: TRBV11-2
J gene: NA
CDR3 length: 14
CDR3 protein: CASSLGGLVGEQYF

clone size: NA
V gene: TRBV11-3
J gene: TRBJ2-7
CDR3 length: 14
CDR3 protein: CASSIGTGRVEQYF

clone size: once
V gene: TRBV6-6
J gene: TRBJ2-7
CDR3 length: 15
CDR3 protein: CASIPAGDRSYEQYF

clone size: NA
V gene: TRBV10-3
J gene: TRBJ2-7
CDR3 length: 13
CDR3 protein: CATAAGQNYEQYF

clone size: NA
V gene: TRBV30
J gene: TRBJ2-7
CDR3 length: 16
CDR3 protein: CAWSPLRGGLSYEQYF

clone size: NA
V gene: TRBV4-3
J gene: TRBJ2-7
CDR3 length: 16
CDR3 protein: CASSLGTGVISYEQYF

clone size: NA
V gene: TRBV5-4
J gene: TRBJ2-7
CDR3 length: 16
CDR3 protein: CASSGTQKVVPYEQYF